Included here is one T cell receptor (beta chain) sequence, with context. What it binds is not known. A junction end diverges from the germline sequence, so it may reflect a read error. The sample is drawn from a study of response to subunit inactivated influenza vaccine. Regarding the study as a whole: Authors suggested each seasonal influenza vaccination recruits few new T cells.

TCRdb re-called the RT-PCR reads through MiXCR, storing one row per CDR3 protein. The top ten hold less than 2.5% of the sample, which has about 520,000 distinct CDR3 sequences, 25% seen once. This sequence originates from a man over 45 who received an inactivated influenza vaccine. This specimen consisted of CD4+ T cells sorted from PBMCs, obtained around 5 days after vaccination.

CDR3 nucleotides: TGTGCCATCAGTGCCGGGACAGGTTACGCGCAGTACTTC. It encodes CAISAGTGYAQYF. The chain carries TRBV10-3 and TRBJ2-7; TRBD1 matches 8 bases. The CDR3 length is 13 residues. The germline CDR1 and CDR2 sequences are ENHRY and SYGVKD.